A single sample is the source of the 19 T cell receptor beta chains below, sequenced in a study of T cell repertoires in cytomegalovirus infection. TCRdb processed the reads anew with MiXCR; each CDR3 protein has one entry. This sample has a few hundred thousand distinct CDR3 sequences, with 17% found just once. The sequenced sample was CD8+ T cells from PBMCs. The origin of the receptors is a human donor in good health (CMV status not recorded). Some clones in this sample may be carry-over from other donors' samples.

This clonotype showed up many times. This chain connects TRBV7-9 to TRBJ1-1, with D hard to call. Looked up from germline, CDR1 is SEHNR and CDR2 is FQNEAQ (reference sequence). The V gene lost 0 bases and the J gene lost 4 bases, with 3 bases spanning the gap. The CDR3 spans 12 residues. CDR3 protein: CASSLATTEAFF. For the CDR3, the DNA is TGTGCCAGCAGCTTAGCTACCACTGAAGCTTTCTTT.

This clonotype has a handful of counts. The CDR3 region is CASSQGRLAGGPGTGELFF. CDR3 sequence (DNA): TGCGCCAGCAGCCAAGGCCGACTAGCGGGGGGGCCGGGCACCGGGGAGCTGTTTTTT. The V gene is TRBV4-3, the J gene TRBJ2-2; TRBD2 aligns across 14 bases. CDR1 and CDR2 from the germline V gene are LGHNA and YSLEER. V lost 1 base to trimming and J lost 4 bases; unmatched junction nucleotides: 8. This CDR3 comprises 19 residues.

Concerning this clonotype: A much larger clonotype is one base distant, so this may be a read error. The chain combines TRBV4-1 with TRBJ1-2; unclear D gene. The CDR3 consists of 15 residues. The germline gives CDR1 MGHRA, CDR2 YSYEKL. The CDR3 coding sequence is TGCACCAGCAGCCAAGATGGTTGGGTATCAGATGGCTACACCTTC. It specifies CTSSQDGWVSDGYTF.

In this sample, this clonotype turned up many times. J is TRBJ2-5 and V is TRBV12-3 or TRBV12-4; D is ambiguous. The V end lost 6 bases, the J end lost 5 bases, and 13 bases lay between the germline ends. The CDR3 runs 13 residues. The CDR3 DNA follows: TGTGCCAGCAGCCTCACGTTAGTGGAGACCCAGTACTTC. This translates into CASSLTLVETQYF.

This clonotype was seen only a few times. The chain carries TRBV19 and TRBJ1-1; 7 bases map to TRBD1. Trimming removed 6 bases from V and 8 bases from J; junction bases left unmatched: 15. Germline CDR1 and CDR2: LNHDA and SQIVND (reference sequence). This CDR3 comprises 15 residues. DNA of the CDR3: TGTGCCAGTAGGCTCTGGGGAGACAGGGCTCCCGAAGCTTTCTTT. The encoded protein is CASRLWGDRAPEAFF. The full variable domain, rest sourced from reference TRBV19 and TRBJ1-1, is DGGITQSPKYLFRKEGQNVTLSCEQNLNHDAMYWYRQDPGQGLRLIYYSQIVNDFQKGDIAEGYSVSREKKESFPLTVTSAQKNPTAFYLCASRLWGDRAPEAFFGQGTRLTVV.

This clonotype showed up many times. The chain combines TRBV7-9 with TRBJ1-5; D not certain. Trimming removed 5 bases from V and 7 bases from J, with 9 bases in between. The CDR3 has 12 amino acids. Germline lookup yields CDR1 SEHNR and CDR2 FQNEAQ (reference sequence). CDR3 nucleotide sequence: TGTGCCAGCAGCACTCAGTTCCAGCCCCAGCATTTT. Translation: CASSTQFQPQHF.

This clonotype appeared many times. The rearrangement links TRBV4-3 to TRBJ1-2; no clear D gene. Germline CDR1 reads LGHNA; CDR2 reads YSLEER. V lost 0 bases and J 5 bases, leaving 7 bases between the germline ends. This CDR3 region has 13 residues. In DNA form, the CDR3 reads TGCGCCAGCAGCCAAGAAGTGGGTTATGGCTACACCTTC. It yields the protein CASSQEVGYGYTF.

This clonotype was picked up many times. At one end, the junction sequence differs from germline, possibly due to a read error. For the CDR3, the DNA is TGCAGTGCGAGAGCCAGGGGCAAACCTGAAGCTTTCTTT. This translates into CSARARGKPEAFF. The rearrangement uses TRBV20-1 and TRBJ1-1; D may be TRBD1 (6 bases). The CDR3 is made up of 13 amino acids. Germline-derived CDR1 and CDR2 are DFQATT and SNEGSKA (reference sequence).

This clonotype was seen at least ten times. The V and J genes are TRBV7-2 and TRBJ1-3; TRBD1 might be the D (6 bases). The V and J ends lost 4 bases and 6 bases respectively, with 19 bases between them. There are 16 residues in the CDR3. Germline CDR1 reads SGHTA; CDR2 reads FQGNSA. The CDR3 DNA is TGTGCCAGCAGCTCGTACCCAGCGGGACACATAAACACCATATATTTT. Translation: CASSSYPAGHINTIYF.

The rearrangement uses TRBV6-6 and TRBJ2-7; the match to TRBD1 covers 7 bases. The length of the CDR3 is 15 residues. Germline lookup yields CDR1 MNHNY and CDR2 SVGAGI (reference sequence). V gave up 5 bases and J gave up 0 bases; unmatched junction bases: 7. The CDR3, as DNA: TGTGCCAGCAGTATCGGGACAGCGAACTCCTACGAGCAGTACTTC. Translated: CASSIGTANSYEQYF.

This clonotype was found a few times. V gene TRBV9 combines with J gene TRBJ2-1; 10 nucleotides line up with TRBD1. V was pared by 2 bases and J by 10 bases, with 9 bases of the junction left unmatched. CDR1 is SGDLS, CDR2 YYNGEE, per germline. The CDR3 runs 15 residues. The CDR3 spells CASSVRDRGVDEQFF. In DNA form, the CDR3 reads TGTGCCAGCAGCGTTCGGGACAGGGGAGTTGACGAGCAGTTCTTC.

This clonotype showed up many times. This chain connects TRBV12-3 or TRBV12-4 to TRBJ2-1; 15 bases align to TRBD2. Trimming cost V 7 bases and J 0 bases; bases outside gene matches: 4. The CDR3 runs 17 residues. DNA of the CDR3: TGTGCCAGCACGGGACTAGCGGGGGGAAGCTCCTACAATGAGCAGTTCTTC. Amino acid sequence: CASTGLAGGSSYNEQFF.

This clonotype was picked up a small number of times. CDR3 nucleotides: TGTGCCAGCAGTTTAGGCCCCCGGGGAGAGGAGCAGTTCTTC. As protein: CASSLGPRGEEQFF. The chain is built from TRBV12-3 or TRBV12-4 and TRBJ2-1, with a weak D call TRBD2 (5 bases). This CDR3 is 14 amino acids long. Trimming stripped 1 base from V and 10 bases from J, with 14 bases between.

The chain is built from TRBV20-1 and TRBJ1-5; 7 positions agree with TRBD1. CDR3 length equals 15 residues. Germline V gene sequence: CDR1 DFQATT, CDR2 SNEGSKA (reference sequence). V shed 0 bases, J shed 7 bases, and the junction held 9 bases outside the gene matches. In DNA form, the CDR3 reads TGCAGTGCTAGAGATACGACAGGGAGAGGCCAGCCCCAGCATTTT. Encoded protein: CSARDTTGRGQPQHF.

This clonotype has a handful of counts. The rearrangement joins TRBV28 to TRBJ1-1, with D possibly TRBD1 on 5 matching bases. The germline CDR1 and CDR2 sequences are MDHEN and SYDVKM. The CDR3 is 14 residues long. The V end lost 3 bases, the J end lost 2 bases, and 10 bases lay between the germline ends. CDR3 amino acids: CASSLQGVNTEAFF. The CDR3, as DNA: TGTGCCAGCAGTTTGCAGGGCGTAAACACTGAAGCTTTCTTT.

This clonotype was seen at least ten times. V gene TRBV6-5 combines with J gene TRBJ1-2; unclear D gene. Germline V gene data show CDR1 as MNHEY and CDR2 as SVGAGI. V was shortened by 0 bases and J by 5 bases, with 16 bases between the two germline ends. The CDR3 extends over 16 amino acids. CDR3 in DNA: TGTGCCAGCAGTTACTCGATATCCCGTGAGGGTTATGGCTACACCTTC. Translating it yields CASSYSISREGYGYTF.

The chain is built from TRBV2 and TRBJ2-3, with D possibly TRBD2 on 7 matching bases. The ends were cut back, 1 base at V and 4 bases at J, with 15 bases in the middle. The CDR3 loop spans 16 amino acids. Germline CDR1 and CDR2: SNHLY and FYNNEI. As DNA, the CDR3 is TGTGCCAGCAGTGAAGGGGTAGGGGGGGCCGCAGATACGCAGTATTTT. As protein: CASSEGVGGAADTQYF. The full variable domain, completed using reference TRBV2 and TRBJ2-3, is EPEVTQTPSHQVTQMGQEVILRCVPISNHLYFYWYRQILGQKVEFLVSFYNNEISEKSEIFDDQFSVERPDGSNFTLKIRSTKLEDSAMYFCASSEGVGGAADTQYFGPGTRLTVL.

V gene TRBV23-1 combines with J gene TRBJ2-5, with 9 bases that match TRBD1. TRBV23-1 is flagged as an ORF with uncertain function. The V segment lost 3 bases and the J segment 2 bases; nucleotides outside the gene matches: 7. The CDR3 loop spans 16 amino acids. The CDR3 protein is CASSHPDRGTQETQYF. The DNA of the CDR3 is TGCGCCAGCAGTCACCCCGACAGGGGGACTCAAGAGACCCAGTACTTC.

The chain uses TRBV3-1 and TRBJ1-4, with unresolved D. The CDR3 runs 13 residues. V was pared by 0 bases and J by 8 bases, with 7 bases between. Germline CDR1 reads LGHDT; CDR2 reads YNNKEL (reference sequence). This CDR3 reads CASSQEVDEKLFF. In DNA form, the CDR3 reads TGTGCCAGCAGCCAAGAAGTCGACGAAAAACTGTTTTTT.